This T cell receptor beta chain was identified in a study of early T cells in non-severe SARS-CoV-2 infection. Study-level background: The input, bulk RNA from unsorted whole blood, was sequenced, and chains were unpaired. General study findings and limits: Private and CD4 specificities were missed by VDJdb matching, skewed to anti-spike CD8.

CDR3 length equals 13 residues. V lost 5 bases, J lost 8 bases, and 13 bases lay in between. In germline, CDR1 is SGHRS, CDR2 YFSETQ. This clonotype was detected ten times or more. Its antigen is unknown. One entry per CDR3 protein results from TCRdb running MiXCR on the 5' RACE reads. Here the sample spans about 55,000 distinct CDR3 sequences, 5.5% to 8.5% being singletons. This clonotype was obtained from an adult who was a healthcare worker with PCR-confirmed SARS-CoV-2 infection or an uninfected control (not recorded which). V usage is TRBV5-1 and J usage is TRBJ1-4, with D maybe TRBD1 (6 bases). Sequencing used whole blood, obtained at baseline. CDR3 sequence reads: CASRMGQQEKLFF. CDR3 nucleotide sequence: TGCGCCAGCAGGATGGGACAACAGGAAAAACTGTTTTTT.